This T cell receptor beta chain was retrieved from a study of blood T cell repertoires in COVID-19. Using immunoSEQ multiplex PCR, the repertoire was profiled, and TCRdb retains in-frame clones only, with some absent. The profile shows some 230,000 clones, around 84% of them singletons. Germline CDR1 is SGHRS and CDR2 is YFSETQ. With 4 bases clipped from V and 7 bases from J, the junction kept 12 bases outside the gene matches. The CDR3 contains 17 residues. Sequenced sample: peripheral blood. The receptor comes from a man over 45 who had recovered from COVID-19. The chain has TRBV5-1 and TRBJ2-2; TRBD2 agrees at 11 bases. In DNA form, the CDR3 reads TGCGCCAGCAGCCCGAGTACTAGCGGGAGAGCGGGCGGGGAGCTGTTTTTT. Its protein product is CASSPSTSGRAGGELFF.